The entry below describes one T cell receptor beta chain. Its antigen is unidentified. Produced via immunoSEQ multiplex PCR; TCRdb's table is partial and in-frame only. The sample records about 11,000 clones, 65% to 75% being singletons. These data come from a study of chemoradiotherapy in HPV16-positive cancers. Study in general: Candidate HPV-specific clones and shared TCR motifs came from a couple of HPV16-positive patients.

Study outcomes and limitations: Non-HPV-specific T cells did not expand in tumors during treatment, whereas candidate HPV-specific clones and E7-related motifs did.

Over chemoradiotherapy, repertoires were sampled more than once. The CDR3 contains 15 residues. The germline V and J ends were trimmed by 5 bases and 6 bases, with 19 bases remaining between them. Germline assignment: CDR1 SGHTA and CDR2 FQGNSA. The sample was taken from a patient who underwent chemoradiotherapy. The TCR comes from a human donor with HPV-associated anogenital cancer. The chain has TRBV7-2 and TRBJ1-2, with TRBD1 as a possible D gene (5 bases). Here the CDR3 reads CASSHLDPGKNGYTF. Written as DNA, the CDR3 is TGTGCCAGCAGCCATTTGGACCCAGGGAAGAATGGCTACACCTTC. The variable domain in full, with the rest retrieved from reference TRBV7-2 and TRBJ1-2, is GAGVSQSPSNKVTEKGKDVELRCDPISGHTALYWYRQSLGQGLEFLIYFQGNSAPDKSGLPSDRFSAERTGGSVSTLTIQRTQQEDSAVYLCASSHLDPGKNGYTFGSGTRLTVV.